Following are 16 T cell receptor beta chains from one sample sequenced in a study of beta chain features in type 1 diabetes. Overall study findings and caveats: All four CD4+ subsets of Type 1 diabetes patients contained TCRB CDR3s that were moderately but significantly shorter.

The investigators reverse transcribed all of the isolated RNA, so they sequenced expressed TCRB transcripts. The data were produced by immunoSEQ multiplex PCR, yet TCRdb's version contains in-frame clones alone and is incomplete. There are 250,000 to 300,000 clones in the sample; more than 13% occur only once, and 0.017% lies in the top ten. The antigens these receptors bind are not known. The sequencing input was naive CD4+ T cells from blood. These receptors all come from a young man with type 1 diabetes.

There are a few counts of this clone. The V gene is TRBV5-1, the J gene TRBJ2-3; D not certain. The CDR3 spans 15 residues. CDR1 SGHRS and CDR2 YFSETQ come from the germline V gene. V was trimmed by 0 bases and J by 0 bases, leaving 8 bases between them. This CDR3 reads CASSLDASSTDTQYF. CDR3 in DNA: TGCGCCAGCAGCTTGGACGCGTCTAGCACAGATACGCAGTATTTT.

This clone was observed a handful of times. V and J are TRBV11-2 and TRBJ2-3, with 9 bases aligning to TRBD2. V dropped 3 bases and J dropped 0; count of bases not matched to a gene: 4. Per germline, CDR1 SGHAT and CDR2 FQNNGV. The CDR3 sequence is 16 residues long. The CDR3 protein is CASSLGLAASTDTQYF. The CDR3 DNA reads TGTGCCAGCAGCTTGGGACTAGCAGCTAGCACAGATACGCAGTATTTT. The full variable domain, its missing parts supplied by reference TRBV11-2 and TRBJ2-3, is EAGVAQSPRYKIIEKRQSVAFWCNPISGHATLYWYQQILGQGPKLLIQFQNNGVVDDSQLPKDRFSAERLKGVDSTLKIQPAKLEDSAVYLCASSLGLAASTDTQYFGPGTRLTVL.

This clone was found a few times. J is TRBJ2-2 and V is TRBV7-2; 8 bases agree with TRBD2. The CDR3 sequence is 16 residues long. V was clipped by 2 bases and J by 5 bases; unmatched bases: 7. Looked up from germline, CDR1 is SGHTA and CDR2 is FQGNSA. The CDR3 loop reads CASSLSLAGGTGELFF. The CDR3 coding sequence is TGTGCCAGCAGCTTAAGCCTGGCGGGAGGAACCGGGGAGCTGTTTTTT.

DNA of the CDR3: TGTGCCTGGAAACTTACAGGGGGCACAGATACGCAGTATTTT. Its translation: CAWKLTGGTDTQYF. The J gene is TRBJ2-3, the V gene TRBV30, with 7 positions matching TRBD1. There are 14 residues in the CDR3. V lost 4 bases, J lost 1 base, and 5 bases stayed unmatched. In germline, CDR1 is GTSNPN, CDR2 SVGIG (reference sequence).

This clone has just a few counts. CDR3 sequence (DNA): TGTGCCAGCAGCTCCCAGGTTACAGATACGCAGTATTTT. Translating gives CASSSQVTDTQYF. This chain links TRBV28 with TRBJ2-3; no definite D call. The CDR3 is made up of 13 amino acids. The V end lost 6 bases, the J end lost 3 bases, and 10 bases lay between the germline ends. Germline V gene lookup returns CDR1 MDHEN and CDR2 SYDVKM.

This clone was counted only a few times. Written as DNA, the CDR3 is TGTGCCAGCAGTACCCGGGTCTACACAGATACGCAGTATTTT. Translation gives CASSTRVYTDTQYF. V gene TRBV2 combines with J gene TRBJ2-3; D ambiguous. The CDR3 has 14 amino acids. V gave up 5 bases and J gave up 2 bases, with 11 bases separating them. The germline gives CDR1 SNHLY, CDR2 FYNNEI.

The CDR3 sequence is CSAFPGTQYF. The CDR3 DNA sequence: TGCAGTGCCTTCCCGGGGACCCAGTACTTC. The rearrangement joins TRBV20-1 to TRBJ2-5; D unclear. The ends were cut back, 6 bases at V and 7 bases at J, with 9 bases in the middle. In germline, CDR1 is DFQATT, CDR2 SNEGSKA (reference sequence). The CDR3 consists of 10 residues.

The chain joins TRBV19 to TRBJ1-1; 11 bases align to TRBD1. The CDR3 is made up of 16 amino acids. Germline CDR1 and CDR2: LNHDA and SQIVND (reference sequence). With 6 bases clipped from V and 5 bases from J, the junction kept 11 bases outside the gene matches. The CDR3 loop is CASSPRTGGVLTEAFF. The CDR3 DNA sequence: TGTGCCAGTAGCCCACGGACAGGGGGCGTCCTGACTGAAGCTTTCTTT.

This clone was seen a handful of times. The CDR3 here is CASSQLAHQPQHF. The CDR3 DNA reads TGTGCCAGCAGCCAATTGGCCCATCAGCCCCAGCATTTT. The rearrangement links TRBV4-2 to TRBJ1-5, with D unresolved. Germline values: CDR1 LGHNA, CDR2 YNFKEQ. The CDR3 contains 13 residues. The V and J ends lost 2 bases and 5 bases respectively, with 7 bases between them.

This chain joins TRBV7-3 and TRBJ1-2; possibly TRBD1 for D (6 bases). V lost 5 bases and J lost 5, with 15 bases in between. There are 14 residues in the CDR3. CDR1 is SGHTA, CDR2 FQGTGA, per germline. The CDR3 protein is CASSRTGSEYGYTF. CDR3 in DNA: TGTGCCAGCAGCCGTACAGGGTCGGAGTATGGCTACACCTTC. Combining the CDR3 with reference TRBV7-3 and TRBJ1-2 gives the whole variable domain GAGVSQTPSNKVTEKGKYVELRCDPISGHTALYWYRQSLGQGPEFLIYFQGTGAADDSGLPNDRFFAVRPEGSVSTLKIQRTERGDSAVYLCASSRTGSEYGYTFGSGTRLTVV.

This clone was counted only a few times. Other DNA sequences in the same sample also yield this CDR3. This chain joins TRBV29-1 and TRBJ2-1; 11 bases map to TRBD2. J lost 5 bases, V lost 6 bases, and 3 bases had no gene match. Germline V gene sequence: CDR1 SQVTM, CDR2 ANQGSEA. The length of the CDR3 is 13 residues. In DNA, the CDR3 is TGCAGCGTGCGGGGACTAGCGGACAATGAGCAGTTCTTC. Its translation is CSVRGLADNEQFF.

The J gene is TRBJ2-1, the V gene TRBV9; perhaps TRBD2 as D (6 bases). CDR3 length equals 14 residues. V lost 0 bases and J lost 8, with 12 bases in between. Germline loops: CDR1 SGDLS, CDR2 YYNGEE. The CDR3 DNA reads TGTGCCAGCAGCGTAGCCCGGGGACTCGATGAGCAGTTCTTC. Protein sequence: CASSVARGLDEQFF.

The chain couples TRBV2 to TRBJ2-6; the D gene is possibly TRBD1 (6 bases). The V end lost 9 bases, the J end lost 0 bases, and 12 bases lay between the germline ends. Per germline, CDR1 SNHLY and CDR2 FYNNEI. The CDR3 extends over 15 amino acids. The CDR3 spells CASSTGPSGANVLTF. The CDR3 DNA sequence: TGTGCCAGTTCGACAGGACCCTCTGGGGCCAACGTCCTGACTTTC.

J is TRBJ2-5 and V is TRBV29-1, with 10 bases matching TRBD1. In germline, CDR1 is SQVTM, CDR2 ANQGSEA. The CDR3 spans 15 residues. V lost 4 bases and J lost 0; bases outside the gene matches: 5. CDR3: CSVGWTGGNQETQYF. The CDR3 bases are TGCAGCGTTGGATGGACAGGGGGAAACCAAGAGACCCAGTACTTC.

V is TRBV4-2 and J is TRBJ2-5; 8 bases map to TRBD1. Per germline, CDR1 LGHNA and CDR2 YNFKEQ. The CDR3 is 15 residues long. The V and J ends lost 2 bases and 5 bases, in that order; junction bases with no gene match: 7. CDR3 sequence (DNA): TGTGCCAGCAGCCAAAGGACAGGGAAACGCGAGACCCAGTACTTC. Amino acids: CASSQRTGKRETQYF.

The chain recombines TRBV18 with TRBJ1-5; D is unresolved. Germline V gene sequence: CDR1 KGHSH, CDR2 LQKENI. The ends were cut back, 1 base at V and 3 bases at J, with 16 bases in the middle. This CDR3 spans 17 amino acids. The CDR3 DNA follows: TGTGCCAGCTCACCACTGGCCCCTTCCGCTCCCAATCAGCCCCAGCATTTT. Translating it yields CASSPLAPSAPNQPQHF.